The rows below give T cell receptor beta chains drawn from one sample of a study of tumor-infiltrating lymphocytes in oesophageal squamous cell carcinoma. TCRdb redid the calling of the PCR reads with MiXCR, one entry per CDR3 protein. Of about 23,000 distinct CDR3 sequences detected, around 40% appear once; the ten largest clones hold under 30%. The sequencing input was esophageal tumor tissue. The receptors here all came from a male donor with esophageal squamous cell carcinoma. Both conserved end residues are part of each CDR3. The D gene is left open where the match is weak. Clone size, where shown, is once, few, many, or a class for clones that have expanded.

abundance	v_gene	d_gene	j_gene	CDR3nt	CDR3aa
once	TRBV27	TRBD2	TRBJ2-5	TGTGCCAGCAGTCCCCGGACTAGCGGTAACCAAGAGACCCAGTACTTC	CASSPRTSGNQETQYF
many	TRBV7-9	-	TRBJ1-6	TGTGCCAGCAGCTACAGGGTTCGGGGGTCACCCCTCCACTTT	CASSYRVRGSPLHF
many	TRBV24-1	TRBD2	TRBJ2-1	TGTGCCACCAGTGACCCAGGCCTAGCGGGAAGGATTGAGCAGTTCTTC	CATSDPGLAGRIEQFF
-	TRBV7-4	TRBD1	TRBJ2-1	TGTGCCAGCAGCTTGGACAGGGTGGGTACTGAAGCTTACTTC	CASSLDRVGTEAYF
many	TRBV27	-	TRBJ2-7	TGTGCCAGCAGTTCCCACACCTACGAGCAGTACTTC	CASSSHTYEQYF
many	TRBV10-1	-	TRBJ2-5	TGCGCCAGCAGCGAACTAGGGGGGAGTTGCGAGACCCAGTACTTC	CASSELGGSCETQYF
few	TRBV4-1	-	TRBJ1-1	TGCGCCAGCAGCCAAGAGAGGAACACTGAAGCTTTCTTT	CASSQERNTEAFF
many	TRBV12-3/TRBV12-4	-	TRBJ1-2	TGTGCCAGCAGTCCCGGGACACGCCATGGCTACACCTTC	CASSPGTRHGYTF
-	TRBV7-2	TRBD2	TRBJ2-3	TGTGCCAGCAGACAAGCGGGGGAGGATACGCAGTATTTT	CASRQAGEDTQYF
-	TRBV20-1	TRBD2	TRBJ2-1	TGCAGTGCTAGAGACGGGAGGCTAGCGGGGGGCCAGCAGTTCTTC	CSARDGRLAGGQQFF
-	TRBV18	-	TRBJ1-5	TGTGCCAGCTCACAAGCCGGGACGGGGAATCAGCCCCAGCATTTT	CASSQAGTGNQPQHF
-	TRBV11-3	-	TRBJ2-1	TGTGCCAGCAGCTTACTGCCAGGGAGTCAAAATGAGCAGTTCTTC	CASSLLPGSQNEQFF
once	TRBV9	-	TRBJ1-2	TGTGCCAGCAGCGTCGGCGGGCGGGTCGGACCTGGCTACACCTTC	CASSVGGRVGPGYTF
many	TRBV2	-	TRBJ2-5	TGTGCCAGCAGCAGGGAAAGCGTAGGACGGTTGTTGGAGACCCAGTACTTC	CASSRESVGRLLETQYF
once	TRBV27	TRBD2	TRBJ2-3	TGTGCCAGCAGTTCCCAGGAGCGGGGGCTTACGCGGGATACGCAGTATTTT	CASSSQERGLTRDTQYF
many	TRBV18	-	TRBJ1-2	TGTGCCAGCTCACCTGTATTGGAGGGTCGGGGCTACACCTTC	CASSPVLEGRGYTF
few	TRBV2	-	TRBJ1-3	TGTGCCAGCAGGGCGGAAGGAAACACCATATATTTT	CASRAEGNTIYF
-	TRBV29-1	-	TRBJ2-7	TGCAGCGTTGAAGCGGGAGAGGGCTACGAGCAGTACTTC	CSVEAGEGYEQYF
-	TRBV7-6	-	TRBJ2-3	TGTGCCAGCAGCCCGGTTTACAGGGTTGATACGCAGTATTTT	CASSPVYRVDTQYF
-	TRBV9	TRBD1	TRBJ2-7	TGTGCCAGCAGCGGCGGGACAGGGAGGTACGAGCAGTACTTC	CASSGGTGRYEQYF
-	TRBV7-6	-	TRBJ2-7	TGTGCCAGCAGCCAAGGGGGATTGACTTACGAGCAGTACTTC	CASSQGGLTYEQYF
few	TRBV7-7	-	TRBJ2-1	TGTGCTAGCAGCTTAGGTCCTGCAGGGGACAATGAGCAGTTCTTC	CASSLGPAGDNEQFF
-	TRBV6-1	-	TRBJ1-2	TGTGCCAGCACTGTAACAGCTTCCTATGGCTACACCTTC	CASTVTASYGYTF
many	TRBV12-3/TRBV12-4	-	TRBJ1-5	TGTGCCAGCAAGTCGAAGGGGGATCAGCCCCAGCATTTT	CASKSKGDQPQHF
-	TRBV6-1	TRBD2	TRBJ2-1	TGTGCCAGCAGCCGCCCCCCTAGCGGGTTCTCCTACAATGAGCAGTTCTTC	CASSRPPSGFSYNEQFF
medium-sized	TRBV6-1	-	TRBJ2-5	TGTGCCAGCAGTGAAAGGGACCGGGAGACCCAGTACTTC	CASSERDRETQYF
many	TRBV19	-	TRBJ2-3	TGTGCCAGTACTGAGGGAGCTTCCGATACGCAGTATTTT	CASTEGASDTQYF
medium-sized	TRBV7-6	-	TRBJ2-7	TGTGCCAGCAGCCCGGACACTATCTCCTACGAGCAGTACTTC	CASSPDTISYEQYF
-	TRBV12-3/TRBV12-4	TRBD1	TRBJ2-1	TGTGCCAGCAGTTTATCGGGACAGGGCTACAATGAGCAGTTCTTC	CASSLSGQGYNEQFF
-	TRBV6-6	-	TRBJ1-2	TGTGCCAGCAGTTACTCCGGGACTTATGGCTACACCTTC	CASSYSGTYGYTF
many	TRBV19	-	TRBJ2-1	TGTGCCAGTAGTATAGAGACAGGGCAGTTCTTC	CASSIETGQFF
-	TRBV6-1	TRBD1	TRBJ2-3	TGTGCCAGCAGTGAATATTTTCTTCTGGCAGGGGGCCCAGATACGCAGTATTTT	CASSEYFLLAGGPDTQYF
-	TRBV6-5	TRBD2	TRBJ2-2	TGTGCCAGCAGTTATGGGCTAGCGGGACTCGGAGGGGAGCTGTTTTTT	CASSYGLAGLGGELFF
once	TRBV28	TRBD1	TRBJ2-7	TGTGCCAGCAGTTTCCTCGGGACAGCTTACGAGCAGTACTTC	CASSFLGTAYEQYF
-	TRBV7-6	TRBD2	TRBJ2-3	TGTGCCAGCAGCTTTAGGGGACTAGCGGGGACAGATACGCAGTATTTT	CASSFRGLAGTDTQYF
-	TRBV12-3/TRBV12-4	TRBD2	TRBJ2-5	TGTGCCAGCAGTTTGGGGCGGGGGGGCCGTGACCAAGAGACCCAGTACTTC	CASSLGRGGRDQETQYF
-	TRBV7-9	TRBD2	TRBJ2-3	TGTGCCAGCAGCTCCGGCGGGAGAGGCCCAGATACGCAGTATTTT	CASSSGGRGPDTQYF
-	TRBV15	-	TRBJ1-1	TGTGCCACCAGCGACGGGACGAACACTGAAGCTTTCTTT	CATSDGTNTEAFF
-	TRBV28	-	TRBJ2-3	TGTGCCAGCAGCCGCCAAACGGGCAAAAGCACAGATACGCAGTATTTT	CASSRQTGKSTDTQYF
-	TRBV7-2	TRBD1	TRBJ2-7	TGTGCCAGCAGCTTGAGCAGGACAGGGGGAACCTCCTACGAGCAGTACTTC	CASSLSRTGGTSYEQYF
-	TRBV11-2	TRBD2	TRBJ2-7	TGTGCCAGCAGCTTAGGCGGGGGAGGGAGCGAGCAGTACTTC	CASSLGGGGSEQYF
few	TRBV19	-	TRBJ2-2	TGTGCCAGTACCTTTAGCTGGAACACCGGGGAGCTGTTTTTT	CASTFSWNTGELFF
-	TRBV18	TRBD1	TRBJ2-7	TGTGCCAGCTCACCGGACAGGCCCTACGAGCAGTACTTC	CASSPDRPYEQYF
few	TRBV4-2	-	TRBJ1-5	TGTGCCAGCAGCCAAGAAGGTTCAGGGGTTCTACAGCCCCAGCATTTT	CASSQEGSGVLQPQHF
-	TRBV7-2	-	TRBJ2-6	TGTGCCAGCAGCCGAAACTCTGGGGCCAACGTCCTGACTTTC	CASSRNSGANVLTF
-	TRBV10-2	TRBD2	TRBJ2-7	TGCGCCAGCAGGGGCGGGAGTTCCTACGAGCAGTACTTC	CASRGGSSYEQYF